The following is a T cell receptor (beta chain) sequence with its context. Data came from immunoSEQ multiplex PCR; TCRdb stores just in-frame clones and leaves some out. The repertoire includes 550,000 to 800,000 clones, roughly 88% of them detected once, and approximately 0.01% sits in the top ten. These data come from a study of shared T cell receptors in the human thymus. The data were also submitted as part of a second study, on human thymus T cells. That source reports: Serving as donors were healthy Finnish infants, each of whom was having open corrective surgery for congenital heart defects. Surgeons resected thymus tissue during corrective heart surgery. Use of V and J genes seemed skewed within the thymic and blood repertoires. Unrelated people showed highly overlapping thymic repertoires, related research reported.

The sequenced sample was thymocytes. The sequence was collected from a girl under three years old with a congenital heart defect.

DNA of the CDR3: TGTGCCAGTAGTATGAGGCCAACTGAAGCTTTCTTT. Its protein is CASSMRPTEAFF. The chain joins TRBV19 to TRBJ1-1; no clear D. Germline V CDR1 and CDR2: LNHDA, SQIVND (reference sequence). The length of the CDR3 is 12 residues. V lost 3 bases, J lost 5 bases, and 7 bases lay in between.